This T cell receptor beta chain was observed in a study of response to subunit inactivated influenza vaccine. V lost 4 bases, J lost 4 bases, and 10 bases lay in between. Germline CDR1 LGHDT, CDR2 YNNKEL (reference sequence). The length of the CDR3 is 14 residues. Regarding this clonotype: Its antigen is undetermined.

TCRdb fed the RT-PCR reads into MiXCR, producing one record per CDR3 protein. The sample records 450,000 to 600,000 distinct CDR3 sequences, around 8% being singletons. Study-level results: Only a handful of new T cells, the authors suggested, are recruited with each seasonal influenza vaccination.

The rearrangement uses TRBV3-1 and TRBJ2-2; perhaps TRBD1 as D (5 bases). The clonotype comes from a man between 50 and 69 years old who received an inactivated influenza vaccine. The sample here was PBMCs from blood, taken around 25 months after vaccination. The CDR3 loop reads CASSLADTTGELFF. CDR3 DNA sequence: TGTGCCAGCAGCCTTGCGGACACCACCGGGGAGCTGTTTTTT.